The T cell receptor (beta chain) under discussion was sequenced for a study of T cell responses to AZD1222 COVID-19 vaccine. The ends were cut back, 0 bases at V and 5 bases at J, with 8 bases in the middle. Germline CDR1 is SGHTS and CDR2 is YDEGEE. The CDR3 contains 14 residues. The table came from immunoSEQ multiplex PCR; TCRdb's copy has only in-frame clones and leaves some out. The data show about 73,000 clones, around 88% seen once. J is TRBJ2-2 and V is TRBV5-8, with unresolved D. The sample in question was peripheral blood, obtained on day 0 of AZD1222 vaccination. This receptor was taken from an adult in good health. The CDR3 region is CASSLVGRTGELFF. For the CDR3, the DNA is TGTGCCAGCAGCTTGGTTGGCAGGACCGGGGAGCTGTTTTTT.